This TCR beta chain was obtained from a study of blood T cell repertoires in COVID-19. Turning to the study itself: The analysed material was cDNA or gDNA that came from T cells, B-cell-depleted T cells, or PBMCs.

Assay: immunoSEQ multiplex PCR; the TCRdb copy retains only in-frame clones and omits some. The sample yields fewer than 95,000 clones, 84% seen once. The CDR3 totals 14 residues. Germline CDR1 reads LNHDA; CDR2 reads SQIVND (reference sequence). With 7 bases removed from V and 5 bases from J, the gap between germline ends came to 14 bases. The rearrangement links TRBV19 to TRBJ1-4; a possible D gene is TRBD1 (5 bases). Material for sequencing was peripheral blood. This receptor was taken from a human donor in a cohort sampled during active COVID-19. The CDR3 spells CASNRNRLNEKLFF. CDR3 coding DNA: TGTGCCAGTAATAGAAACAGGTTAAATGAAAAACTGTTTTTT.